These 28 T cell receptor beta chains came from one sample sequenced in a study of identical twins. From the 5' RACE reads, TCRdb called clonotypes with MiXCR, one entry per CDR3 protein. The table shows about 530,000 distinct CDR3 sequences, with approximately 16% occurring only once. These data were likewise used in another study, on yellow fever vaccine responses in identical twins.

Sequencing input: CD4+ T cells sorted from blood. These receptors all stem from a woman between 18 and 30 years old in good health.

This chain uses TRBV6-2 or TRBV6-3 with TRBJ2-1, with D maybe TRBD1 (5 bases). This CDR3 contains 16 residues. The germline V and J ends were trimmed by 7 bases and 0 bases, with 16 bases remaining between them. Germline V gives CDR1 MNHEY, CDR2 SVGEGT. CDR3 amino acids: CASTFKQGPSYNEQFF. CDR3 DNA: TGTGCCAGCACCTTCAAGCAGGGTCCCTCCTACAATGAGCAGTTCTTC.

This clonotype was found a few times. This chain uses TRBV28 with TRBJ2-7; TRBD2 might be the D (5 bases). CDR1 and CDR2 from the germline V gene are MDHEN and SYDVKM. This CDR3 has 13 amino acids. Trimming removed 3 bases at V and 10 bases at J, with 16 bases between. CDR3 DNA sequence: TGTGCCAGCAGTTTGGCGACGGACGGGGTCCAGTACTTC. Translating gives CASSLATDGVQYF. Combining the CDR3 with reference TRBV28 and TRBJ2-7 gives the whole variable domain DVKVTQSSRYLVKRTGEKVFLECVQDMDHENMFWYRQDPGLGLRLIYFSYDVKMKEKGDIPEGYSVSREKKERFSLILESASTNQTSMYLCASSLATDGVQYFGPGTRLTVT.

This clonotype was observed a handful of times. The CDR3 DNA sequence: TGTGCCATCATCAGGCTAGCGGGAGGGAACAATGAGCAGTTCTTC. This gives the protein CAIIRLAGGNNEQFF. V gene TRBV10-3 combines with J gene TRBJ2-1, with 12 bases lining up with TRBD2. Germline CDR1 is ENHRY and CDR2 is SYGVKD. The J segment lost 5 bases and the V segment lost 7 bases, leaving 6 bases of the junction unmatched. CDR3 length equals 15 residues.

The table lists this clonotype with a few counts. V gene TRBV2 combines with J gene TRBJ1-6; D might be TRBD1 (5 bases). Germline lookup yields CDR1 SNHLY and CDR2 FYNNEI. Trimming stripped 3 bases from V and 8 bases from J, with 8 bases between. This CDR3 has 13 amino acids. As DNA, the CDR3 is TGTGCCAGCAGTGATATGGGGGATTCACCCCTCCACTTT. It yields the protein CASSDMGDSPLHF.

This clonotype showed up just a few times. The chain couples TRBV11-2 to TRBJ2-7, with 9 nucleotides matching TRBD2. The germline CDR1 and CDR2 sequences are SGHAT and FQNNGV. The CDR3 has 18 residues. Trimming at V came to 5 bases and at J to 1 base, leaving 15 bases not matched to a gene. This chain's CDR3 is CASSLTLGLARISYEQYF. The CDR3 DNA follows: TGTGCCAGCAGCCTAACCTTGGGACTAGCCCGTATATCCTACGAGCAGTACTTC.

Details on this clonotype: This CDR3 fails to terminate in the conserved phenylalanine or tryptophan, so it likely reflects a read error. V usage is TRBV5-1 and J usage is TRBJ2-2; D ambiguous. CDR3 length: 13 amino acids. Trimming took off 5 bases at V and 5 bases at J, with 10 bases between the two ends. CDR1 SGHRS and CDR2 YFSETQ come from the germline V gene. The CDR3 DNA sequence: TGCGCCAGCAGTTTCCAGCATACCGGGGAGCTGTTTTTA. Its translation is CASSFQHTGELFL.

This clonotype was recorded many times. This rearrangement joins TRBV10-3 to TRBJ2-1; D might be TRBD1 or TRBD2, each matching 5 bases. This CDR3 is built from 14 residues. The germline gives CDR1 ENHRY, CDR2 SYGVKD. Trimming shortened V by 2 bases and J by 5 bases, and 10 bases separated the two germline ends. The CDR3, as DNA: TGTGCCATCAGTGAGGGGGGTACGAACAATGAGCAGTTCTTC. Translated: CAISEGGTNNEQFF.

The V call is TRBV15, the J call TRBJ2-5; D is undetermined. Germline V gene data show CDR1 as LNHNV and CDR2 as YYDKDF (reference sequence). The CDR3 consists of 14 residues. V lost 2 bases and J 1 base, leaving 8 bases between the germline ends. The chain's CDR3 is CATSRPYPQETQYF. For the CDR3, the DNA is TGTGCCACCAGCAGACCATACCCCCAAGAGACCCAGTACTTC.

This clonotype was seen repeatedly, ten times or more. The chain links TRBV7-9 to TRBJ2-2; D is perhaps TRBD1 (5 bases). This CDR3 region has 14 residues. Trimming left V 6 bases short and J 1 base short, with 9 bases between. From germline, CDR1 is SEHNR and CDR2 FQNEAQ (reference sequence). The CDR3: CASSSQGNTGELFF. The CDR3 DNA reads as TGTGCCAGCAGTAGCCAGGGGAACACCGGGGAGCTGTTTTTT.

The chain has TRBV7-9 and TRBJ1-2, with D unresolved. Per the germline V gene, CDR1 is SEHNR and CDR2 is FQNEAQ (reference sequence). The CDR3 extends over 12 amino acids. Trimming removed 5 bases at V and 7 bases at J, with 11 bases between. CDR3 loop: CASSPGPSGYTF. CDR3 bases: TGTGCCAGCAGCCCAGGACCTAGTGGCTACACCTTC.

V and J are TRBV3-1 and TRBJ1-1, with 7 bases matching TRBD1. Per the germline V gene, CDR1 is LGHDT and CDR2 is YNNKEL (reference sequence). The J segment lost 5 bases and the V segment lost 1 base, leaving 4 bases of the junction unmatched. The CDR3 extends over 14 amino acids. CDR3 loop: CASSQGAGGTEAFF. CDR3 nucleotide sequence: TGTGCCAGCAGCCAAGGGGCAGGGGGGACTGAAGCTTTCTTT. Full variable domain (remainder filled in from reference TRBV3-1 and TRBJ1-1): DTAVSQTPKYLVTQMGNDKSIKCEQNLGHDTMYWYKQDSKKFLKIMFSYNNKELIINETVPNRFSPKSPDKAHLNLHINSLELGDSAVYFCASSQGAGGTEAFFGQGTRLTVV.

There are a few counts of this clonotype. The chain has TRBV7-2 and TRBJ2-2; D not certain. Germline values: CDR1 SGHTA, CDR2 FQGNSA. This CDR3 has 16 residues. Deletions cut 1 base from V and 0 bases from J, with 9 bases between. This CDR3 is CASSLVATANTGELFF. CDR3 nucleotide sequence: TGTGCCAGCAGCTTAGTGGCTACCGCGAACACCGGGGAGCTGTTTTTT.

This clonotype showed up just a few times. V is TRBV5-1 and J is TRBJ2-7; 11 nucleotides agree with TRBD2. This CDR3 has 16 residues. V was pared by 0 bases and J by 4 bases, with 6 bases of the junction left unmatched. Germline V lookup: CDR1 SGHRS, CDR2 YFSETQ. CDR3: CASSLGNSGRAYEQYF. The CDR3 DNA follows: TGCGCCAGCAGCTTGGGTAATAGCGGGAGGGCGTACGAGCAGTACTTC.

The chain combines TRBV20-1 with TRBJ2-7; 7 nucleotides align to TRBD2. V shed 3 bases and J 7 bases; nucleotides not matched to a gene: 6. The germline V gene has CDR1 DFQATT and CDR2 SNEGSKA (reference sequence). The CDR3 totals 12 residues. The CDR3 DNA sequence: TGCAGTGCTAGCCGGGAGGCAAGGGAGCAGTACTTC. The encoded protein is CSASREAREQYF.

This clonotype was counted between two and nine times. The chain has TRBV5-6 and TRBJ2-5; D not resolved. With 2 bases removed from V and 5 bases from J, the gap between germline ends came to 10 bases. CDR3 size: 13 residues. Germline CDR1 and CDR2: SGHDT and YYEEEE. CDR3 DNA sequence: TGTGCCAGCAGCTTTATAGACCCCGAGACCCAGTACTTC. It is translated as CASSFIDPETQYF.

The V gene is TRBV28, the J gene TRBJ1-2; 9 bases are a match to TRBD1. Germline loops: CDR1 MDHEN, CDR2 SYDVKM. J gave up 8 bases and V 6 bases, and 10 bases lay outside the gene matches. This CDR3 has 14 residues. The CDR3 spells CASSQPTGGKGYTF. CDR3 DNA: TGTGCCAGCAGCCAACCGACAGGGGGTAAGGGCTACACCTTC.

There are many counts of this clonotype. The chain uses TRBV7-8 and TRBJ1-4; no definite D call. This CDR3 is built from 17 residues. Germline values: CDR1 SGHVS, CDR2 FQNEAQ. V lost 5 bases and J 3 bases, leaving 19 bases between the germline ends. CDR3: CASSLRHNRPANEKLFF. The CDR3 DNA reads TGTGCCAGCAGCCTACGGCACAACCGTCCAGCTAATGAAAAACTGTTTTTT.

This chain connects TRBV5-1 to TRBJ2-2; tentative D call: TRBD1 (5 bases). There are 14 residues in the CDR3. Looked up from germline, CDR1 is SGHRS and CDR2 is YFSETQ. Trimming removed 4 bases at V and 1 base at J, with 8 bases between. The CDR3 reads CASSKQENTGELFF. The CDR3 coding sequence is TGCGCCAGCAGCAAACAGGAGAACACCGGGGAGCTGTTTTTT.

This clonotype has at least ten counts. This rearrangement joins TRBV3-1 to TRBJ2-3, with 9 bases matching TRBD2. CDR3 length: 12 residues. Germline CDR1 reads LGHDT; CDR2 reads YNNKEL (reference sequence). J gave up 14 bases and V 6 bases, and 9 bases lay outside the gene matches. The DNA for the CDR3 is TGTGCCAGCAGTACCGCGGGGGGGCCGCTGTATTTT. This translates into CASSTAGGPLYF.

In its sample, this clonotype was seen many times. V and J are TRBV2 and TRBJ1-1; 9 nucleotides align to TRBD1. Germline V gene sequence: CDR1 SNHLY, CDR2 FYNNEI. V lost 6 bases and J lost 4; bases outside the gene matches: 6. The CDR3 extends over 14 amino acids. CDR3 in amino acids: CASRQGQGFTEAFF. DNA of the CDR3: TGTGCCAGCAGACAGGGACAGGGTTTCACTGAAGCTTTCTTT.

The CDR3 DNA reads TGCAGCGTTGAACGTGGCGGGACCTACAATGAGCAGTTCTTC. This codes for CSVERGGTYNEQFF. The chain is built from TRBV29-1 and TRBJ2-1; D possibly corresponds to TRBD2 (6 bases). V shed 2 bases and J shed 2 bases, with 10 bases lying between them. This CDR3 comprises 14 residues. Germline lookup yields CDR1 SQVTM and CDR2 ANQGSEA.

V usage is TRBV7-9 and J usage is TRBJ1-5; no firm D call. V dropped 2 bases and J dropped 9 bases, with 8 bases sitting between them. Germline CDR1 and CDR2: SEHNR and FQNEAQ (reference sequence). The CDR3 consists of 12 residues. The CDR3 loop reads CASSLSVSPQHF. CDR3 bases: TGTGCCAGCAGCTTATCCGTTTCGCCCCAGCATTTT.

The rearrangement joins TRBV6-1 to TRBJ2-3, with unresolved D. The CDR3 runs 15 residues. Between the trimmed V and J ends, which lost 6 bases and 1 base, there was a span of 14 bases. The germline gives CDR1 MNHNS, CDR2 SASEGT. CDR3 coding DNA: TGTGCCAGCAGCTCGGGCCGCGTCGGCACAGATACGCAGTATTTT. Amino acids: CASSSGRVGTDTQYF.

J is TRBJ2-1 and V is TRBV6-5, with TRBD2 matching over 10 bases. Losses at the gene ends were 0 bases for V and 5 bases for J; bases not matched to a gene: 7. This CDR3 has 17 residues. Germline-derived CDR1 and CDR2 are MNHEY and SVGAGI. The CDR3 DNA follows: TGTGCCAGCAGTTACTCTCCTAGAGCGGGGGGGCACAATGAGCAGTTCTTC. Its protein product is CASSYSPRAGGHNEQFF.

The CDR3 DNA follows: TGTGCCAGCAGCTTAGGAGGGTGGTCCGGGAATGAGCAGTTCTTC. Its translation is CASSLGGWSGNEQFF. J is TRBJ2-1 and V is TRBV5-8, with D tentatively TRBD2 (6 bases). Trimming removed 2 bases at V and 7 bases at J, with 16 bases between. This CDR3 is 15 amino acids long. Looked up from germline, CDR1 is SGHTS and CDR2 is YDEGEE.

This clonotype appeared a few times. The V gene is TRBV5-1, the J gene TRBJ2-1, with 12 nucleotides matching TRBD1. The ends lost 4 bases at V and 8 bases at J; junction bases unmatched: 7. This CDR3 contains 15 residues. Germline CDR1 reads SGHRS; CDR2 reads YFSETQ. Written as DNA, the CDR3 is TGCGCCAGCAGCACATCGGGACAGGGGGCCTATGAGCAGTTCTTC. Translated, it gives CASSTSGQGAYEQFF.

This clonotype occurred a few times. The chain uses TRBV6-5 and TRBJ2-7, with D unresolved. The V and J ends lost 5 bases and 6 bases respectively, with 14 bases between them. The CDR3 runs to 13 residues. CDR1 and CDR2 (germline): MNHEY, SVGAGI. CDR3 region: CASSNGWVSEQYF. The CDR3 region has the DNA TGTGCCAGCAGTAACGGGTGGGTAAGCGAGCAGTACTTC.

This chain joins TRBV29-1 and TRBJ2-7, with TRBD1 as a possible D gene (6 bases). The CDR3 extends over 12 amino acids. Deletions cut 4 bases from V and 7 bases from J, with 14 bases between. CDR1 and CDR2 (germline): SQVTM, ANQGSEA. The CDR3 loop reads CSVVGQLREQYF. The CDR3 region has the DNA TGCAGCGTTGTTGGACAGCTACGTGAGCAGTACTTC.